This T cell receptor (beta chain) was recorded in a study of blood T cell repertoires in COVID-19. Study summary: Whether acute or convalescent, the COVID-19 samples came from the United States, Italy and Spain. Sources were T cells, B-cell-depleted T cells, or PBMCs; the material itself was cDNA or gDNA.

With 4 bases removed from V and 6 bases from J, the gap between germline ends came to 22 bases. This CDR3 is 17 amino acids long. Germline CDR1 reads SGHVT; CDR2 reads SQSDAQ. TCRdb keeps only in-frame clones here, not all; method: immunoSEQ multiplex PCR. The table records about 99,000 clones, 84% of them present only once. The sequenced sample was peripheral blood. The J gene is TRBJ1-5, the V gene TRBV7-4; D is perhaps TRBD1 (5 bases). The receptor was isolated from a man between 65 and 85 years old with active or convalescent COVID-19. The CDR3 region is CASSSQTGARCCQPQHF. In DNA, the CDR3 is TGTGCCAGCAGCTCTCAGACTGGGGCCCGTTGCTGTCAGCCCCAGCATTTT. The whole variable domain, remainder taken from reference TRBV7-4 and TRBJ1-5, is GAGVSQSPRYKVAKRGRDVALRCDSISGHVTLYWYRQTLGQGSEVLTYSQSDAQRDKSGRPSGRFSAERPERSVSTLKIQRTEQGDSAVYLCASSSQTGARCCQPQHFGDGTRLSIL.